The 29 T cell receptor beta chains below come from one sample, sequenced in a study of CD8 T cells in Susac syndrome. RNA was extracted with the RNeasy kit, and a quantity of roughly 0.5 to 1 ug was reverse transcribed using random hexamers. MiXCR was run by TCRdb on the immunoSEQ multiplex PCR reads, yielding one entry per CDR3 protein. Found here are about 180,000 distinct CDR3 sequences, roughly 95% of them singletons; the top ten hold about 0.16%. The sample comprised CD8+ T cells from PBMCs. These receptors all come from a human donor with multiple sclerosis.

The chain is built from TRBV7-2 and TRBJ2-1; D assignment may be TRBD1 or TRBD2 (5 bases each). In germline, CDR1 is SGHTA, CDR2 FQGNSA. The CDR3 loop spans 14 amino acids. V was cut by 3 bases and J by 5 bases, with 11 bases left in between. The CDR3 region has the DNA TGTGCCAGCAGCTTTTCCAGGGAGAACAATGAGCAGTTCTTC. Translating it yields CASSFSRENNEQFF.

About this clonotype itself: The junction differs from germline at one of its ends, possibly a read error. This chain uses TRBV19 with TRBJ1-5; TRBD1 aligns across 7 bases. CDR3 length: 13 amino acids. The germline V gene has CDR1 LNHDA and CDR2 SQIVND (reference sequence). The CDR3 nucleotides read TGTGCCAGTGGGGCGAGAACAAGGGACAGAAAGCTTTTT. Translated, it gives CASGARTRDRKLF. Drawing the rest from reference TRBV19 and TRBJ1-5, the complete variable domain is DGGITQSPKYLFRKEGQNVTLSCEQNLNHDAMYWYRQDPGQGLRLIYYSQIVNDFQKGDIAEGYSVSREKKESFPLTVTSAQKNPTAFYLCASGARTRDRKLFGDGTRLSIL.

The V and J genes are TRBV2 and TRBJ1-1; unclear D gene. Trimming removed 4 bases at V and 1 base at J, with 10 bases between. The germline CDR1 and CDR2 sequences are SNHLY and FYNNEI. The CDR3 runs to 14 residues. CDR3 in amino acids: CASSGTSGNTEAFF. CDR3 sequence (DNA): TGTGCCAGCAGTGGAACGTCGGGGAACACTGAAGCTTTCTTT.

This chain uses TRBV3-1 with TRBJ2-7; 7 bases map to TRBD2. Germline V lookup: CDR1 LGHDT, CDR2 YNNKEL (reference sequence). V lost 7 bases, J lost 1 base, and 4 bases stayed unmatched. The CDR3 is 13 residues long. Written as DNA, the CDR3 is TGTGCCAGCACCGGCGGGAGTTCCTACGAGCAGTACTTC. Translated: CASTGGSSYEQYF.

J is TRBJ2-7 and V is TRBV29-1, with D possibly TRBD1 on 6 matching bases. V dropped 7 bases and J dropped 3 bases, with 10 bases sitting between them. There are 11 residues in the CDR3. Germline values: CDR1 SQVTM, CDR2 ANQGSEA. CDR3 DNA: TGCAGCGCTGGACAGTACTACGAGCAGTACTTC. Amino acid sequence: CSAGQYYEQYF.

J is TRBJ1-2 and V is TRBV27, with D uncertain. The CDR3 is made up of 15 amino acids. V was clipped by 6 bases and J by 8 bases, with 22 bases between them. CDR1 is MNHEY, CDR2 SMNVEV, per germline (reference sequence). DNA for the CDR3: TGTGCCAGCAGCCTATCTCCGGGCCTCCCAGAGGGCTACACCTTC. It translates to CASSLSPGLPEGYTF.

The rearrangement links TRBV4-1 to TRBJ2-2; no clear D gene. The germline V gene has CDR1 MGHRA and CDR2 YSYEKL. The CDR3 runs to 12 residues. Trimming pared 3 bases from V and 3 bases from J, leaving 2 bases between. CDR3 loop: CASSHHTGELFF. DNA for the CDR3: TGCGCCAGCAGCCACCACACCGGGGAGCTGTTTTTT.

This clonotype was observed a handful of times. This chain uses TRBV6-5 with TRBJ2-1; 13 nucleotides line up with TRBD2. The CDR3 runs to 15 residues. The J segment lost 6 bases and the V segment lost 4 bases, leaving 3 bases of the junction unmatched. Germline V gives CDR1 MNHEY, CDR2 SVGAGI. DNA of the CDR3: TGTGCCAGCAGTTCCAGGACTAGCGGGAGCAATGAGCAGTTCTTC. It specifies CASSSRTSGSNEQFF.

V is TRBV7-2 and J is TRBJ2-7; TRBD2 matches at 13 bases. This CDR3 spans 16 amino acids. Germline V gives CDR1 SGHTA, CDR2 FQGNSA. Trimming at V came to 5 bases and at J to 3 bases, leaving 7 bases not matched to a gene. This CDR3 reads CASSPTSGGADYEQYF. The CDR3 nucleotides read TGTGCCAGCAGCCCCACTAGCGGGGGGGCGGACTACGAGCAGTACTTC.

This clonotype was detected only once. The rearrangement joins TRBV20-1 to TRBJ2-4; 7 bases line up with TRBD2. CDR1 is DFQATT and CDR2 is SNEGSKA in the germline V gene (reference sequence). CDR3 length: 15 residues. J was trimmed by 1 base and V by 6 bases; bases with no gene match: 9. The CDR3 region has the DNA TGCAGTGCGCTGAGTGGGGGGGAGGCCAAAAACATTCAGTACTTC. The encoded protein is CSALSGGEAKNIQYF.

The chain carries TRBV29-1 and TRBJ2-1; the D is unclear. CDR1 and CDR2 (germline): SQVTM, ANQGSEA. The ends were cut back, 7 bases at V and 0 bases at J, with 7 bases in the middle. The CDR3 has 12 amino acids. The CDR3 is CSAGGSYNEQFF. In DNA, the CDR3 is TGCAGCGCCGGTGGCTCCTACAATGAGCAGTTCTTC.

This clonotype appeared once. The J gene is TRBJ2-1, the V gene TRBV29-1; 9 bases line up with TRBD2. The CDR3 runs to 14 residues. CDR1 SQVTM and CDR2 ANQGSEA come from the germline V gene. V lost 4 bases and J lost 9; bases outside the gene matches: 10. The CDR3 DNA sequence: TGCAGCGTTGTTGGTTTAGCGGGAGAGATTGAGCAGTTCTTC. Residues: CSVVGLAGEIEQFF.

The chain is built from TRBV29-1 and TRBJ2-7, with D unclear. The CDR3 length is 12 residues. V lost 1 base to trimming and J lost 5 bases, with 9 bases between them. Per the germline V gene, CDR1 is SQVTM and CDR2 is ANQGSEA. The CDR3 DNA reads TGCAGCGTTGAAGGCGCAGGAAACGAGCAGTACTTC. This translates into CSVEGAGNEQYF.

The chain uses TRBV28 and TRBJ2-7, with 9 bases fitting TRBD2. The CDR3 is 16 residues long. The junction had 8 bases not matched to a gene; V was cut back by 2 bases and J by 3 bases. Germline V gene data show CDR1 as MDHEN and CDR2 as SYDVKM. CDR3 DNA sequence: TGTGCCAGCAGTTTACTAGCGGGATTAGATCGCTACGAGCAGTACTTC. Amino acids: CASSLLAGLDRYEQYF.

The chain carries TRBV12-3 or TRBV12-4 and TRBJ2-1; 7 bases match TRBD1. The CDR3 covers 14 residues. Losses at the gene ends were 2 bases for V and 2 bases for J; bases not matched to a gene: 0. In DNA form, the CDR3 reads TGTGCCAGCAGTTTACAGGGGGCCTACAATGAGCAGTTCTTC. As protein: CASSLQGAYNEQFF.

The chain is built from TRBV15 and TRBJ1-1, with 7 bases matching TRBD1. Germline V gives CDR1 LNHNV, CDR2 YYDKDF (reference sequence). The CDR3 consists of 15 residues. The ends lost 1 base at V and 5 bases at J; junction bases unmatched: 7. Here the CDR3 reads CATSRGWTGRTEAFF. The DNA for the CDR3 is TGTGCCACCAGCAGAGGCTGGACAGGACGGACTGAAGCTTTCTTT. Complete variable domain (other parts from reference TRBV15 and TRBJ1-1): DAMVIQNPRYQVTQFGKPVTLSCSQTLNHNVMYWYQQKSSQAPKLLFHYYDKDFNNEADTPDNFQSRRPNTSFCFLDIRSPGLGDTAMYLCATSRGWTGRTEAFFGQGTRLTVV.

The chain carries TRBV12-5 and TRBJ2-1; 7 bases align to TRBD2. Germline V gene sequence: CDR1 LGHNT, CDR2 FRNRAP. The CDR3 has 15 residues. The junction had 7 bases not matched to a gene; V was cut back by 6 bases and J by 2 bases. CDR3 DNA sequence: TGTGCTAGTGGGCCGACTAGCTTGCCCTACAATGAGCAGTTCTTC. It specifies CASGPTSLPYNEQFF. Based on the CDR3 plus reference TRBV12-5 and TRBJ2-1, the full variable domain is DARVTQTPRHKVTEMGQEVTMRCQPILGHNTVFWYRQTMMQGLELLAYFRNRAPLDDSGMPKDRFSAEMPDATLATLKIQPSEPRDSAVYFCASGPTSLPYNEQFFGPGTRLTVL.

This clonotype was detected once. The J gene is TRBJ2-2, the V gene TRBV2, with 8 bases fitting TRBD1. V lost 4 bases and J lost 3; bases outside the gene matches: 13. Germline assignment: CDR1 SNHLY and CDR2 FYNNEI. The CDR3 length is 18 residues. The DNA of the CDR3 is TGTGCCAGCAGTGCCGGGACAGGAGCAGGCTCGTACACCGGGGAGCTGTTTTTT. Amino acids: CASSAGTGAGSYTGELFF.

CDR3 DNA sequence: TGTGCCAGCAGTGAATTCGGGTCCACCGGGGAGCTGTTTTTT. It yields the protein CASSEFGSTGELFF. The rearrangement uses TRBV2 and TRBJ2-2; D is uncertain. Trimming stripped 2 bases from V and 4 bases from J, with 8 bases between. The CDR3 consists of 14 residues. Germline V gene sequence: CDR1 SNHLY, CDR2 FYNNEI. The whole variable domain, remainder taken from reference TRBV2 and TRBJ2-2, is EPEVTQTPSHQVTQMGQEVILRCVPISNHLYFYWYRQILGQKVEFLVSFYNNEISEKSEIFDDQFSVERPDGSNFTLKIRSTKLEDSAMYFCASSEFGSTGELFFGEGSRLTVL.

This chain joins TRBV2 and TRBJ1-4; D is uncertain. V lost 6 bases and J lost 4, with 15 bases in between. The CDR3 covers 15 residues. In germline, CDR1 is SNHLY, CDR2 FYNNEI. The CDR3 region is CASRPRPSFNEKLFF. CDR3 DNA sequence: TGTGCCAGCAGACCCCGTCCAAGCTTTAATGAAAAACTGTTTTTT.

The V gene is TRBV20-1, the J gene TRBJ2-7, with D possibly matching TRBD1 (5 bases). V dropped 0 bases and J dropped 0 bases, with 15 bases sitting between them. Germline CDR1 and CDR2: DFQATT and SNEGSKA (reference sequence). This CDR3 comprises 16 residues. The CDR3 DNA reads TGCAGTGCTAGAGATTTTGTGGGGCAAAGCTCCTACGAGCAGTACTTC. It translates to CSARDFVGQSSYEQYF.

The chain links TRBV12-3 or TRBV12-4 to TRBJ2-5, with 8 bases that match TRBD2. This CDR3 has 14 amino acids. Trimming removed 3 bases from V and 5 bases from J; junction bases left unmatched: 5. This CDR3 is CASSFGRAEETQYF. In DNA form, the CDR3 reads TGTGCCAGCAGTTTCGGGAGGGCTGAGGAGACCCAGTACTTC.

The chain combines TRBV9 with TRBJ1-1; possibly TRBD1 for D (5 bases). V lost 2 bases and J lost 1, with 6 bases in between. The CDR3 is 13 amino acids. Germline lookup yields CDR1 SGDLS and CDR2 YYNGEE. CDR3 nucleotide sequence: TGTGCCAGCAGCGTTACAGGGAACACTGAAGCTTTCTTT. This translates into CASSVTGNTEAFF.

This chain links TRBV29-1 with TRBJ2-7; perhaps TRBD1 as D (6 bases). Germline V lookup: CDR1 SQVTM, CDR2 ANQGSEA. CDR3 length: 12 residues. V was cut by 7 bases and J by 3 bases, with 13 bases left in between. In DNA form, the CDR3 reads TGCAGCGCTCTCAGGGACAACTACGAGCAGTACTTC. It is translated as CSALRDNYEQYF.

CDR3 bases: TGTGCCAGCGCGGAGGTGGATGAGCAGTTCTTC. Amino acids: CASAEVDEQFF. V and J are TRBV2 and TRBJ2-1; the D gene is possibly TRBD2 (5 bases). V lost 8 bases to trimming and J lost 8 bases, with 10 bases between them. In germline, CDR1 is SNHLY, CDR2 FYNNEI. This CDR3 contains 11 residues.

This rearrangement joins TRBV30 to TRBJ2-7, with 8 bases that match TRBD1. The J segment lost 2 bases and the V segment lost 1 base, leaving 4 bases of the junction unmatched. Looked up from germline, CDR1 is GTSNPN and CDR2 is SVGIG (reference sequence). The CDR3 sequence is 14 residues long. The CDR3 spells CAWSAGTGAYEQYF. The CDR3 DNA reads TGTGCCTGGAGTGCCGGGACAGGAGCCTACGAGCAGTACTTC.

The rearrangement uses TRBV5-6 and TRBJ2-7; the match to TRBD1 covers 12 bases. The ends lost 3 bases at V and 2 bases at J; junction bases unmatched: 3. The CDR3 sequence is 15 residues long. Germline V gene lookup returns CDR1 SGHDT and CDR2 YYEEEE. CDR3 bases: TGTGCCAGCAGCTGGGGACAGGGGGCAACCTACGAGCAGTACTTC. Protein product: CASSWGQGATYEQYF. The whole variable domain, filled in from reference TRBV5-6 and TRBJ2-7, reads DAGVTQSPTHLIKTRGQQVTLRCSPKSGHDTVSWYQQALGQGPQFIFQYYEEEERQRGNFPDRFSGHQFPNYSSELNVNALLLGDSALYLCASSWGQGATYEQYFGPGTRLTVT.

This chain connects TRBV6-5 to TRBJ1-5; D is ambiguous. Deletions cut 6 bases from V and 0 bases from J, with 12 bases between. Germline V gene data show CDR1 as MNHEY and CDR2 as SVGAGI. The CDR3 spans 15 residues. The CDR3 loop reads CASSFNVNSNQPQHF. Written as DNA, the CDR3 is TGTGCCAGCAGCTTTAACGTCAATAGCAATCAGCCCCAGCATTTT.

The rearrangement uses TRBV9 and TRBJ2-7; the D gene is possibly TRBD1 (7 bases). CDR3 length equals 15 residues. Trimming stripped 3 bases from V and 4 bases from J, with 17 bases between. Germline V lookup: CDR1 SGDLS, CDR2 YYNGEE. The CDR3 here is CASSGRDSTIYEQYF. The CDR3 bases are TGTGCCAGCAGCGGGAGGGACAGCACGATTTACGAGCAGTACTTC. The full variable domain, rest sourced from reference TRBV9 and TRBJ2-7, is DSGVTQTPKHLITATGQRVTLRCSPRSGDLSVYWYQQSLDQGLQFLIQYYNGEERAKGNILERFSAQQFPDLHSELNLSSLELGDSALYFCASSGRDSTIYEQYFGPGTRLTVT.